This is a list of T cell receptor beta chains from one sample in a study of blood T cell repertoires in COVID-19. Method: immunoSEQ multiplex PCR; TCRdb's copy keeps in-frame clones and lacks some. The sample holds 250,000 to 300,000 clones, about 81% seen once. What was sequenced was PBMCs or T cells enriched from blood (not recorded which). Receptor source: a young man with acute COVID-19. The CDR3 runs from the conserved cysteine through the conserved F or W. A D gene is named only where the DNA matches it firmly. Where a row states a size, it is once, few, many or the class of an expanded clone; other rows omit it.

V	D	size	J	CDR3	DNA
TRBV5-1	TRBD1	NA	TRBJ2-2	CASSLAGDREAGELFF	TGCGCCAGCAGCTTGGCCGGGGACAGGGAGGCCGGGGAGCTGTTTTTT
TRBV4-2	TRBD2	NA	TRBJ2-3	CASSQTSGGLSGDTQYF	TGTGCCAGCAGCCAAACTAGCGGGGGGCTGAGTGGAGATACGCAGTATTTT
TRBV7-2	NA	few	TRBJ1-1	CASSPIIGTLEAFF	TGTGCCAGCAGTCCCATTATTGGGACACTCGAAGCTTTCTTT
TRBV10-3	NA	NA	TRBJ1-4	CAITAGAGEKLFF	TGTGCCATCACCGCGGGGGCAGGAGAAAAACTGTTTTTT
TRBV19	NA	NA	TRBJ1-5	CASRDSSNQPQHF	TGTGCCAGTAGGGACAGTAGCAATCAGCCCCAGCATTTT
TRBV5-4	NA	NA	TRBJ1-3	CASSPRGAGGNTIYF	TGTGCCAGCAGCCCTCGGGGGGCAGGTGGAAACACCATATATTTT
TRBV9	NA	NA	TRBJ1-4	CASSVAKGQGAPTGNEKLFF	TGTGCCAGCAGCGTAGCTAAAGGTCAAGGGGCCCCCACAGGAAATGAAAAACTGTTTTTT
TRBV6-5	NA	NA	TRBJ1-2	CASTLGRVGYGYTF	TGTGCCAGCACCCTAGGCAGGGTGGGCTATGGCTACACCTTC
TRBV28	NA	NA	TRBJ1-6	CASSFSDSPLHF	TGTGCCAGCAGTTTCTCTGATTCACCCCTCCACTTT
TRBV27	NA	NA	TRBJ2-5	CASSMRAGTPQGGQYF	TGTGCCAGCAGTATGAGAGCCGGGACACCCCAGGGCGGCCAGTACTTC
TRBV7-9	TRBD1	NA	TRBJ1-1	CASSLPGQGLSNTEAFF	TGTGCCAGCAGCCTCCCAGGACAGGGACTGTCGAACACTGAAGCTTTCTTT
TRBV5-4	NA	NA	TRBJ2-4	CASSRDISESKNIQYF	TGTGCCAGCAGCCGCGATATTAGCGAGTCGAAAAACATTCAGTACTTC
TRBV11-3	NA	NA	TRBJ2-3	CASSGKGGLNTDTQYF	TGTGCCAGCAGCGGGAAGGGGGGACTAAACACAGATACGCAGTATTTT
TRBV11-2	NA	NA	TRBJ2-2	CASSSNTGELFF	TGTGCCAGCAGTTCTAACACCGGGGAGCTGTTTTTT
TRBV12-3/TRBV12-4	NA	NA	TRBJ1-1	CASSPRQAKAFF	TGTGCCAGCAGCCCCAGACAGGCTAAAGCTTTCTTT
TRBV28	TRBD1	NA	TRBJ2-2	CASSSMISTGTGELFF	TGTGCCAGCAGCTCCATGATTTCGACAGGGACCGGGGAGCTGTTTTTT
TRBV24-1	NA	NA	TRBJ2-4	CATSGRGNIQYF	TGTGCCACCAGTGGGCGGGGCAACATTCAGTACTTC
TRBV28	TRBD1	NA	TRBJ1-3	CAGGTVNGNTIYF	TGTGCCGGAGGGACAGTAAATGGAAACACCATATATTTT
TRBV28	TRBD1	NA	TRBJ1-2	CASSEEGAGHYGYTF	TGTGCCAGCAGTGAGGAGGGGGCAGGTCACTATGGCTACACCTTC
TRBV6-6	TRBD1	NA	TRBJ1-6	CASRGQPDNSPLHF	TGTGCCAGTCGGGGACAGCCCGATAATTCACCCCTCCACTTT
TRBV12-3/TRBV12-4	NA	NA	TRBJ1-2	CASSFNNYGYTF	TGTGCCAGCAGTTTCAATAACTATGGCTACACCTTC
TRBV3-1/TRBV3-2	NA	NA	TRBJ1-1	CASADPGTPEAFF	TGTGCCAGCGCTGATCCGGGAACCCCTGAAGCTTTCTTT
TRBV6-4	NA	NA	TRBJ2-3	CASSIDPGSTDTQYF	TGTGCCAGCAGCATAGACCCGGGGAGCACAGATACGCAGTATTTT
TRBV5-6	NA	NA	TRBJ1-5	CASSYRASNQPQHF	TGTGCCAGCAGCTACAGGGCTAGCAATCAGCCCCAGCATTTT
TRBV27	TRBD2	NA	TRBJ2-5	CASSLSPTSGGETQYF	TGTGCCAGCAGTTTATCCCCGACTAGCGGGGGCGAGACCCAGTACTTC
TRBV29-1	NA	NA	TRBJ2-3	CSVARGSSTQYF	TGCAGCGTTGCAAGAGGGTCGAGTACGCAGTATTTT
TRBV18	TRBD1	NA	TRBJ1-2	CASSETGQGAMGYTF	TGTGCCAGCTCAGAAACGGGACAGGGGGCGATGGGCTACACCTTC
TRBV6-5	TRBD2	NA	TRBJ2-1	CASSYPSGSQQFF	TGTGCCAGCAGTTACCCTAGCGGGAGCCAGCAGTTCTTC